Below are 11 T cell receptor beta chains sequenced from a single sample in a study of T cell changes during pregnancy in multiple sclerosis. Sequenced by immunoSEQ multiplex PCR; TCRdb stores in-frame clones only, minus some. The sample carries about 31,000 clones, 87% recorded once. Sample: CD8+ T cells from peripheral blood mononuclear cells, taken before pregnancy. Receptor source: a female donor with multiple sclerosis, enrolled in a pregnancy study.

This sequence joins TRBV5-6 and TRBJ2-7, with 8 nucleotides matching TRBD2. The germline gives CDR1 SGHDT, CDR2 YYEEEE. Germline trimming cut 0 bases from V and 3 bases from J; bases unmatched to any gene: 14. This CDR3 has 18 amino acids. This CDR3 is CASSLAGTSYSLIYEQYF. In nucleotides, the CDR3 is TGTGCCAGCAGCTTGGCCGGGACTAGTTACTCCCTCATCTACGAGCAGTACTTC.

V and J are TRBV7-3 and TRBJ2-2; no definite D call. This CDR3 comprises 13 residues. Germline loops: CDR1 SGHTA, CDR2 FQGTGA. V lost 2 bases to trimming and J lost 6 bases, with 7 bases between them. The CDR3 sequence: CASSLVVSGELFF. The CDR3 region has the DNA TGTGCCAGCAGCTTAGTAGTTTCCGGGGAGCTGTTTTTT.

This chain joins TRBV6-1 and TRBJ2-7; 14 nucleotides align to TRBD2. J was trimmed by 6 bases and V by 7 bases; bases with no gene match: 5. The CDR3 consists of 14 residues. Germline-derived CDR1 and CDR2 are MNHNS and SASEGT. This CDR3 is CASKTSGRAFEQYF. The CDR3 nucleotides read TGTGCCAGCAAGACTAGCGGGAGGGCCTTCGAGCAGTACTTC.

The genes are TRBV7-6 and TRBJ2-3; 12 bases line up with TRBD1. Germline V gene lookup returns CDR1 SGHVS and CDR2 FNYEAQ. The CDR3 is 18 amino acids. Germline trimming cut 1 base from V and 4 bases from J; bases unmatched to any gene: 9. The CDR3 DNA follows: TGTGCCAGCAGCTTAGAGAGGGGACAGGGGGCGAGCCCAGATACGCAGTATTTT. Its protein product is CASSLERGQGASPDTQYF.

V usage is TRBV6-5 and J usage is TRBJ2-3, with a weak D call TRBD2 (5 bases). This CDR3 comprises 14 residues. Germline CDR1 reads MNHEY; CDR2 reads SVGAGI. The V end lost 2 bases, the J end lost 0 bases, and 6 bases lay between the germline ends. The CDR3 protein is CASSYPGSTDTQYF. CDR3 coding DNA: TGTGCCAGCAGTTACCCGGGAAGCACAGATACGCAGTATTTT.

The chain employs TRBV7-9 and TRBJ2-7; possibly TRBD2 for D (6 bases). Trimming left V 1 base short and J 0 bases short, with 13 bases between. This CDR3 comprises 16 residues. Germline-derived CDR1 and CDR2 are SEHNR and FQNEAQ (reference sequence). CDR3 region: CASSLGGAGSSYEQYF. In nucleotides, the CDR3 is TGTGCCAGCAGCTTAGGAGGTGCCGGGAGCTCCTACGAGCAGTACTTC.

The gene calls are TRBV29-1 and TRBJ1-2, with TRBD1 as a possible D gene (5 bases). The V gene's germline CDR1 is SQVTM and CDR2 ANQGSEA. The germline V and J ends were trimmed by 6 bases and 8 bases, with 13 bases remaining between them. This CDR3 is built from 11 residues. For the CDR3, the DNA is TGCAGCGTCGGGACTCGGGAGGGCTACACCTTC. Protein: CSVGTREGYTF. The whole variable domain, remainder taken from reference TRBV29-1 and TRBJ1-2, is SAVISQKPSRDICQRGTSLTIQCQVDSQVTMMFWYRQQPGQSLTLIATANQGSEATYESGFVIDKFPISRPNLTFSTLTVSNMSPEDSSIYLCSVGTREGYTFGSGTRLTVV.

This clone was seen a single time. The V call is TRBV13, the J call TRBJ1-2; D may be TRBD1 (5 bases). The CDR3 runs to 15 residues. Germline V gene data show CDR1 as PRHDT and CDR2 as FYEKMQ (reference sequence). V was cut by 1 base and J by 7 bases, with 16 bases left in between. CDR3 bases: TGTGCCAGCAGCTTAGACCAGGGACTTTCGGCTGGCTACACCTTC. It specifies CASSLDQGLSAGYTF.

The rearrangement links TRBV7-3 to TRBJ2-3, with no clear D. The CDR3 extends over 13 amino acids. V was cut by 5 bases and J by 4 bases, with 10 bases left in between. Germline values: CDR1 SGHTA, CDR2 FQGTGA. This CDR3 reads CASSSYLADTQYF. CDR3 bases: TGTGCCAGCAGCAGCTACCTAGCAGATACGCAGTATTTT.

This clone was seen a single time. The rearrangement joins TRBV7-6 to TRBJ2-3; 13 bases map to TRBD2. CDR3 length: 18 amino acids. The ends lost 4 bases at V and 2 bases at J; junction bases unmatched: 9. In germline, CDR1 is SGHVS, CDR2 FNYEAQ. CDR3 loop: CASSSMGTSGEYTDTQYF. CDR3 bases: TGTGCCAGCAGCTCGATGGGGACTAGCGGGGAGTACACAGATACGCAGTATTTT.

The V and J genes are TRBV19 and TRBJ2-7, with 10 bases matching TRBD2. This CDR3 is 14 amino acids long. Looked up from germline, CDR1 is LNHDA and CDR2 is SQIVND (reference sequence). V dropped 5 bases and J dropped 3; count of bases not matched to a gene: 4. The CDR3 coding sequence is TGTGCCAGTAGTGTCCGACTAGCGGGCTACGAGCAGTACTTC. It yields the protein CASSVRLAGYEQYF.